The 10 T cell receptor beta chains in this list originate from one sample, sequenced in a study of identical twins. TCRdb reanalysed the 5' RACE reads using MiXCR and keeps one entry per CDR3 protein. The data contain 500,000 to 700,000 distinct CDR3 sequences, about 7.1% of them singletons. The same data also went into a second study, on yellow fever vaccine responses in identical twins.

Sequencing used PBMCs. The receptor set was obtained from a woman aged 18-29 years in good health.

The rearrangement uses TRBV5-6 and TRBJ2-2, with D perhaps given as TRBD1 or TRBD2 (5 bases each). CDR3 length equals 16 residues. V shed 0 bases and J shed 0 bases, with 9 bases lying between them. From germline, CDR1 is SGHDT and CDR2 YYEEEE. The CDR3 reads CASSLVWGSNTGELFF. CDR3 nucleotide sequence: TGTGCCAGCAGCTTGGTGTGGGGGTCGAACACCGGGGAGCTGTTTTTT.

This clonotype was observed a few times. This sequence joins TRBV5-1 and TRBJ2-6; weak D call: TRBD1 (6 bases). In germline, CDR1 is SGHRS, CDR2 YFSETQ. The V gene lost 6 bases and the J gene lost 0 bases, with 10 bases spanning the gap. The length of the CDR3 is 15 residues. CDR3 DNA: TGCGCCAGCACGGACAGCAACTCTGGGGCCAACGTCCTGACTTTC. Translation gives CASTDSNSGANVLTF.

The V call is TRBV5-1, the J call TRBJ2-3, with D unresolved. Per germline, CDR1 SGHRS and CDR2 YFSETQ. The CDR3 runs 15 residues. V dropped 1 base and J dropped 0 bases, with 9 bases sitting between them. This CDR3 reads CASSLPSSSTDTQYF. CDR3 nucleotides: TGCGCCAGCAGCTTGCCCTCTTCTAGCACAGATACGCAGTATTTT.

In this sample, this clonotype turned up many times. The CDR3 DNA follows: TGTGCCAGCAGGTCACGGGACCAAGAGACCCAGTACTTC. It specifies CASRSRDQETQYF. The V and J genes are TRBV12-3 or TRBV12-4 and TRBJ2-5; unclear D gene. Trimming cost V 6 bases and J 0 bases, with 8 bases left between them. CDR3 length: 13 amino acids.

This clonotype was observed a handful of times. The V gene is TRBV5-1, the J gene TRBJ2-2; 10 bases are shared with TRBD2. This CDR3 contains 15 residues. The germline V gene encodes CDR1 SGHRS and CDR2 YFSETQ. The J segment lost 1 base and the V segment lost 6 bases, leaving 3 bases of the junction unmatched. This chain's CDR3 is CASKLAGQNTGELFF. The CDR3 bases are TGCGCCAGCAAACTAGCGGGGCAGAACACCGGGGAGCTGTTTTTT.

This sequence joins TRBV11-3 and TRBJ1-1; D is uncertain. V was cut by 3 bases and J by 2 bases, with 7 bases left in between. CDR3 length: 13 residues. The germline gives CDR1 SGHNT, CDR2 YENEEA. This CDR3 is CASSFSFNTEAFF. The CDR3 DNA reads TGTGCCAGCAGCTTCTCCTTCAACACTGAAGCTTTCTTT.

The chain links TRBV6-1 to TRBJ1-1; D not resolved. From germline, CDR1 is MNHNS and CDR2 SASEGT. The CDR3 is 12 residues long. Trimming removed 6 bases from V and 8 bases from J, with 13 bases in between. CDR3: CASRGVPPEAFF. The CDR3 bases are TGTGCCAGCAGGGGCGTACCTCCCGAAGCTTTCTTT.

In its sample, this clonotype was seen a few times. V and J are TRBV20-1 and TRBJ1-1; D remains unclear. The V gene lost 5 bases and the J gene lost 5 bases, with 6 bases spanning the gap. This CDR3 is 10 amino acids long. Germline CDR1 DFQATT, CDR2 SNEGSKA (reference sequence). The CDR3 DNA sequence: TGCAGTGCTCGGAGGACTGAAGCTTTCTTT. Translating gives CSARRTEAFF.

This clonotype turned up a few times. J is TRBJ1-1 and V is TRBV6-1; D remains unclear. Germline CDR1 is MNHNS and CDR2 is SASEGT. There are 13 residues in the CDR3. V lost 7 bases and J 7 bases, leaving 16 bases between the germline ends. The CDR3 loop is CASTTRVGFEAFF. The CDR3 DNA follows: TGTGCCAGCACGACGAGGGTAGGATTTGAAGCTTTCTTT.

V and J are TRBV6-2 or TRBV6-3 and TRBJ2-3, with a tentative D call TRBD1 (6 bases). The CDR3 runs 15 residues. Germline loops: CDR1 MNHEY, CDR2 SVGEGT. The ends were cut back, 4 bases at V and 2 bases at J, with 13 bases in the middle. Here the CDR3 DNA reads TGTGCCAGCAGTTCCTCATGGGACAACACAGATACGCAGTATTTT. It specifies CASSSSWDNTDTQYF.